This is a list of T cell receptor beta chains from one sample in a study of blood T cell repertoires in COVID-19. Libraries were prepared by immunoSEQ multiplex PCR; TCRdb keeps only in-frame clonotypes and omits some of them. Of 200,000 to 250,000 clones in the sample, around 86% were seen once. The sequenced sample consisted of peripheral blood. The receptors come from a woman in her 70s with active or convalescent COVID-19. Both conserved end residues are part of each CDR3. Each record gives: D gene, J gene, CDR3 length, clone size, V gene, CDR3 DNA, CDR3 protein. D genes are given only for firm matches. A clone size is listed for some rows: how often the clone was seen (once, few, many), or a class if it is expanded.

d_gene: -; j_gene: TRBJ1-6; len: 17; abundance: -; v_gene: TRBV23-1; CDR3nt: TGCGCCAGCAGTCAAACCCTGCTTAGCTCCTATAATTCACCCCTCCACTTT; CDR3aa: CASSQTLLSSYNSPLHF
d_gene: -; j_gene: TRBJ1-1; len: 16; abundance: -; v_gene: TRBV5-6; CDR3nt: TGTGCCAGCAGCCTTCCCGGGGGACGGTTAAACACTGAAGCTTTCTTT; CDR3aa: CASSLPGGRLNTEAFF
d_gene: TRBD1; j_gene: TRBJ1-1; len: 13; abundance: -; v_gene: TRBV7-9; CDR3nt: TGTGCCAGCAGGTATGACAGGGACACTGAAGCTTTCTTT; CDR3aa: CASRYDRDTEAFF
d_gene: TRBD2; j_gene: TRBJ2-5; len: 15; abundance: -; v_gene: TRBV5-4; CDR3nt: TGTGCCAGCAGCTTGGGGGGTAGCGGGGGAGAGACCCAGTACTTC; CDR3aa: CASSLGGSGGETQYF
d_gene: -; j_gene: TRBJ1-2; len: 13; abundance: -; v_gene: TRBV5-1; CDR3nt: TGCGCCAGCAGCTTGGACGGTAGTGGTGGCTACACCTTC; CDR3aa: CASSLDGSGGYTF
d_gene: -; j_gene: TRBJ1-1; len: 16; abundance: -; v_gene: TRBV5-1; CDR3nt: TGCGCCAGCAGCTTGGAAGGGGTGGCAGAGAACACTGAAGCTTTCTTT; CDR3aa: CASSLEGVAENTEAFF
d_gene: -; j_gene: TRBJ1-1; len: 11; abundance: -; v_gene: TRBV20-1; CDR3nt: TGCAGTGGTGGAGGAAGCACTGAAGCTTTCTTT; CDR3aa: CSGGGSTEAFF
d_gene: -; j_gene: TRBJ2-3; len: 15; abundance: -; v_gene: TRBV9; CDR3nt: TGTGCCAGCAGCGTAGCTGTCCGAGGCACAGATACGCAGTATTTT; CDR3aa: CASSVAVRGTDTQYF
d_gene: -; j_gene: TRBJ2-7; len: 11; abundance: many; v_gene: TRBV5-6; CDR3nt: TGTGCCAGCAGCCGCGACTACGAGCAGTACTTC; CDR3aa: CASSRDYEQYF
d_gene: TRBD1; j_gene: TRBJ1-2; len: 13; abundance: once; v_gene: TRBV7-9; CDR3nt: TGTGCCAGCAGCTTAACCAGGGGGAATGGCTACACCTTC; CDR3aa: CASSLTRGNGYTF
d_gene: -; j_gene: TRBJ1-5; len: 14; abundance: -; v_gene: TRBV9; CDR3nt: TGTGCCAGCAGCGAGTCCCAGGCAAATCAGCCCCAGCATTTT; CDR3aa: CASSESQANQPQHF